This TCR beta chain emerged from a study of cytomegalovirus exposure and HLA in healthy donors. Study-level findings and limits: In a later analysis, HLA-C alleles had the fewest associated TCRs, DRB1 alleles the most. Relative to equally common others, HLA-associated TCR beta chains showed greater clonal expansion in a later analysis.

Trimming cost V 8 bases and J 0 bases, with 22 bases left between them. Germline loops: CDR1 SEHNR, CDR2 FQNEAQ (reference sequence). This CDR3 contains 17 residues. On this clone: Antigen: not known.

The PCR was carried out with 60 Vbeta primers and 13 Jbeta primers. Generated by immunoSEQ multiplex PCR, the TCRdb table keeps only in-frame clones and is missing some. The sample carries 80,000 to 90,000 clones, more than 65% recorded once. V gene TRBV7-9 combines with J gene TRBJ1-1, with D perhaps matching TRBD1 (5 bases). This receptor was obtained from a young man in good health and CMV-seronegative. Material: PBMCs. The CDR3 DNA sequence: TGTGCCAGCCCAATTAAAGGCCAGATCAGGGTGAACACTGAAGCTTTCTTT. This gives the protein CASPIKGQIRVNTEAFF.